This T cell receptor (beta chain) is drawn from a study of T cells in Graves' hyperthyroidism and ophthalmopathy. Patients showing uncontrolled infection, other autoimmune disease, pregnancy or lactation were ineligible. PBMCs were collected from an approximately 9.3 ml volume of fresh peripheral blood. Germline CDR1 LGHDT, CDR2 YNNKEL (reference sequence). The CDR3 covers 15 residues. V lost 3 bases and J lost 6; bases outside the gene matches: 8. Amplification yielded TCR beta CDR3 regions, with RNA transcripts as the source. An initial round of RT-PCR targeting the TCR CDR3 relied on the HTBI primer set. In TCRdb, the multiplex PCR reads were re-called with MiXCR into one record per CDR3 protein. This sample carries fewer than 350,000 distinct CDR3 sequences, about 19% of them seen once, and the ten largest clones take under 45%.

The sequenced sample was blood. The rearrangement joins TRBV3-1 to TRBJ2-7; TRBD1 matches at 10 bases. This receptor was taken from a man aged 50 or older with Graves' ophthalmopathy. This CDR3 is CASSQSGTGVSEQYF. The CDR3 region has the DNA TGTGCCAGCAGCCAGTCCGGGACAGGGGTAAGCGAGCAGTACTTC.